This T cell receptor (beta chain) appears in the sequencing data of a study of regulatory T cells in long-lasting Graves disease. Time point denoted: newly diagnosed GD, antithyroid drugs for less than 3 months. TCR sequences were obtained from RNA taken from PBMCs. The collection involved drawing approximately 9 milliliters of peripheral blood into EDTA tubes. Study findings and constraints: Reduced TCR diversity was observed in persistent Graves' patients versus newly diagnosed patients. Persistent patients had more shared public clonotypes (fewer than 3,000) than new patients (about 1,000). Persistent disease exhibited a predilection for TRBV28, TRBJ1-2 and TRBJ2-5.

The CDR3 extends over 14 amino acids. V was pared by 0 bases and J by 5 bases, with 10 bases between. The germline CDR1 and CDR2 sequences are WNHNN and SYGVQD (reference sequence). This clonotype was detected a few times. Its antigen is still unknown. For TCR beta, libraries came from iRepertoire HTBI primers and Arm-PCR of CDR3 regions. TCRdb independently ran MiXCR on the multiplex PCR reads; one entry per CDR3 protein. Of 200,000 to 250,000 distinct CDR3 sequences in the sample, about 19% were seen once. This receptor was identified in a female donor with Graves disease. Sample: peripheral blood mononuclear cells (PBMCs), taken at new diagnosis, from a patient treated with antithyroid drugs. This chain uses TRBV10-1 with TRBJ1-2; D might be TRBD1 (5 bases). CDR3 residues: CASSESGTGYGYTF. CDR3 bases: TGCGCCAGCAGTGAGTCTGGGACCGGTTATGGCTACACCTTC.